The 29 T cell receptor beta chains below all came from one sample that was sequenced in a study of control samples from healthy donors and cancer patients. The repertoire was sequenced with immunoSEQ multiplex PCR; TCRdb's copy has only in-frame clones and lacks some. This sample has 150,000 or so clones, with 92% found just once. The sample consisted of blood. All receptors derive from a woman aged 25 to 39 in good health.

Turning to this clone: The sample contains more than one DNA sequence encoding this CDR3. This chain uses TRBV7-2 with TRBJ2-7; the D is unclear. V lost 4 bases and J 2 bases, leaving 3 bases between the germline ends. CDR3 size: 11 residues. Germline V gives CDR1 SGHTA, CDR2 FQGNSA. The CDR3 is CASSSAYEQYF. In DNA form, the CDR3 reads TGTGCCAGCAGCTCCGCCTACGAGCAGTACTTC.

The V gene is TRBV5-1, the J gene TRBJ1-6; tentative D call: TRBD1 (5 bases). Trimming pared 2 bases from V and 9 bases from J, leaving 12 bases between. CDR3 length equals 14 residues. Germline-derived CDR1 and CDR2 are SGHRS and YFSETQ. Here the CDR3 reads CASSLRQGGSPLHF. The CDR3 DNA reads TGCGCCAGCAGCTTACGCCAGGGCGGTTCACCCCTCCACTTT.

The chain recombines TRBV6-5 with TRBJ2-7; the D gene is possibly TRBD2 (6 bases). The CDR3 totals 11 residues. CDR1 is MNHEY, CDR2 SVGAGI, per germline. Trimming removed 7 bases at V and 5 bases at J, with 9 bases between. This CDR3 reads CASTGVHEQYF. The CDR3 DNA reads as TGTGCCAGCACGGGGGTCCACGAGCAGTACTTC.

V gene TRBV7-8 combines with J gene TRBJ1-6; D gene uncertain. CDR3 length: 13 amino acids. Between the trimmed V and J ends, which lost 5 bases and 8 bases, there was a span of 10 bases. Germline V gene data show CDR1 as SGHVS and CDR2 as FQNEAQ. The CDR3 DNA reads TGTGCCAGCAGCCCTGGGTCGGATTCACCCCTCCACTTT. Amino acids: CASSPGSDSPLHF. Full variable domain (remainder filled in from reference TRBV7-8 and TRBJ1-6): GAGVSQSPRYKVAKRGQDVALRCDPISGHVSLFWYQQALGQGPEFLTYFQNEAQLDKSGLPSDRFFAERPEGSVSTLKIQRTQQEDSAVYLCASSPGSDSPLHFGNGTRLTVT.

CDR3 amino acids: CASSYSTLSSRDTQYF. In DNA form, the CDR3 reads TGTGCCAGCAGTTACTCGACCCTGTCATCAAGAGATACGCAGTATTTT. The chain employs TRBV6-2 or TRBV6-3 and TRBJ2-3; no definite D call. Germline values: CDR1 MNHEY, CDR2 SVGEGT. V dropped 0 bases and J dropped 5 bases, with 15 bases sitting between them. CDR3 length equals 16 residues.

This sequence joins TRBV5-4 and TRBJ1-4; D remains ambiguous. This CDR3 is 14 amino acids long. The germline CDR1 and CDR2 sequences are SGHNT and YYREEE (reference sequence). The V end lost 2 bases, the J end lost 2 bases, and 7 bases lay between the germline ends. CDR3 amino acids: CASSLKQTNEKLFF. DNA of the CDR3: TGTGCCAGCAGCTTAAAACAGACTAATGAAAAACTGTTTTTT.

This clone was seen a handful of times. The V and J genes are TRBV6-2 or TRBV6-3 and TRBJ1-2, with a tentative D call TRBD1 (6 bases). V lost 1 base, J lost 8 bases, and 20 bases lay in between. Looked up from germline, CDR1 is MNHEY and CDR2 is SVGEGT. The CDR3 is made up of 16 amino acids. The DNA for the CDR3 is TGTGCCAGCAGTTACTACCGACCACAGGGAGGTGAGGGCTACACCTTC. Protein sequence: CASSYYRPQGGEGYTF.

The chain recombines TRBV2 with TRBJ2-7; 8 nucleotides agree with TRBD2. The CDR3 runs 15 residues. The germline V gene encodes CDR1 SNHLY and CDR2 FYNNEI. The trim removed 4 bases at V and 6 bases at J, leaving 11 bases unmatched. The CDR3 loop reads CASSVLAGSSAEQYF. As DNA, the CDR3 is TGTGCCAGCAGTGTTTTAGCGGGAAGTTCTGCCGAGCAGTACTTC.

The chain couples TRBV4-1 to TRBJ2-7; 7 nucleotides match TRBD2. Germline-derived CDR1 and CDR2 are MGHRA and YSYEKL. Trimming removed 4 bases from V and 2 bases from J; junction bases left unmatched: 8. The CDR3 sequence is 15 residues long. CDR3: CASSPYTSAPYEQYF. The CDR3 DNA sequence: TGCGCCAGCAGCCCGTATACTAGCGCGCCCTACGAGCAGTACTTC.

This rearrangement joins TRBV7-8 to TRBJ1-5; TRBD1 might be the D (6 bases). The CDR3 runs to 15 residues. Between the trimmed V and J ends, which lost 2 bases and 4 bases, there was a span of 12 bases. The germline CDR1 and CDR2 sequences are SGHVS and FQNEAQ. The CDR3 sequence is CASSLRAGTNQPQHF. CDR3 DNA sequence: TGTGCCAGCAGCTTACGGGCAGGGACAAATCAGCCCCAGCATTTT.

This sequence joins TRBV19 and TRBJ2-1; possibly TRBD1 or TRBD2 for D (5 bases each). The CDR3 consists of 15 residues. Trimming took off 3 bases at V and 3 bases at J, with 12 bases between the two ends. Germline lookup yields CDR1 LNHDA and CDR2 SQIVND (reference sequence). CDR3 sequence (DNA): TGTGCCAGTAGTATCTCCCGGGACGGCTACAATGAGCAGTTCTTC. Its translation: CASSISRDGYNEQFF.

This chain connects TRBV6-1 to TRBJ1-5; 7 nucleotides agree with TRBD1. V was pared by 1 base and J by 5 bases, with 5 bases of the junction left unmatched. This CDR3 is built from 15 residues. Germline V gene data show CDR1 as MNHNS and CDR2 as SASEGT. The CDR3 reads CASSEVDRDDQPQHF. Here the CDR3 DNA reads TGTGCCAGCAGTGAAGTTGACAGGGATGATCAGCCCCAGCATTTT.

The rearrangement uses TRBV3-1 (or the pseudogene TRBV3-2) and TRBJ2-2; D unresolved. This CDR3 is built from 15 residues. V was pared by 4 bases and J by 1 base, with 10 bases between. CDR1 and CDR2 (germline): LGHDT, YNNKEL (reference sequence). The CDR3 DNA sequence: TGTGCCAGCAGCCCGGTGCTGGGGAACACCGGGGAGCTGTTTTTT. Translation: CASSPVLGNTGELFF.

V gene TRBV30 combines with J gene TRBJ2-3, with 7 bases matching TRBD1. Looked up from germline, CDR1 is GTSNPN and CDR2 is SVGIG (reference sequence). The CDR3 is 14 amino acids. Unmatched junction bases numbered 9, after V lost 7 bases and J lost 2 bases. The CDR3 reads CASDPGQLTDTQYF. The CDR3 region has the DNA TGTGCCTCAGATCCGGGACAGCTCACAGATACGCAGTATTTT.

The chain links TRBV19 to TRBJ2-5, with a possible D match to TRBD1 (6 bases). V dropped 7 bases and J dropped 7 bases, with 16 bases sitting between them. This CDR3 has 13 amino acids. Germline V CDR1 and CDR2: LNHDA, SQIVND (reference sequence). The CDR3 bases are TGTGCCAGTATCAGGGGCAATCGAGGGACCCAGTACTTC. This gives the protein CASIRGNRGTQYF.

The chain carries TRBV24-1 and TRBJ2-1, with 9 bases identical to TRBD1. Trimming cost V 10 bases and J 6 bases; bases outside gene matches: 9. The germline V gene has CDR1 KGHDR and CDR2 SFDVKD. CDR3 length: 14 amino acids. The CDR3 reads CATGGTGTRNEQFF. DNA for the CDR3: TGTGCCACGGGAGGGACAGGGACCCGCAATGAGCAGTTCTTC.

V usage is TRBV6-2 or TRBV6-3 and J usage is TRBJ2-1, with D possibly TRBD2 on 6 matching bases. CDR1 is MNHEY and CDR2 is SVGEGT in the germline V gene. The CDR3 is 15 amino acids. The V end lost 4 bases, the J end lost 0 bases, and 10 bases lay between the germline ends. CDR3 in DNA: TGTGCCAGCAGTTCGACCGGGAGCTCCTACAATGAGCAGTTCTTC. Its translation is CASSSTGSSYNEQFF.

The chain recombines TRBV7-2 with TRBJ2-7; D ambiguous. V lost 7 bases to trimming and J lost 4 bases, with 26 bases between them. The CDR3 has 17 residues. In germline, CDR1 is SGHTA, CDR2 FQGNSA. The CDR3 coding sequence is TGTGCCAGCACCCCGGAACTCCCCCGAGTCCCCCTTTACGAGCAGTACTTC. Residues: CASTPELPRVPLYEQYF.

This chain joins TRBV6-2 or TRBV6-3 and TRBJ2-3; 10 nucleotides match TRBD2. The J segment lost 6 bases and the V segment lost 5 bases, leaving 11 bases of the junction unmatched. Germline CDR1 reads MNHEY; CDR2 reads SVGEGT. The CDR3 totals 16 residues. DNA of the CDR3: TGTGCCAGCAGTCCCAAGGGGACTAGCGCTGCGGATACGCAGTATTTT. This gives the protein CASSPKGTSAADTQYF.

A word on this clone: The sample holds other DNA sequences that translate to the same CDR3. The chain employs TRBV28 and TRBJ1-5; TRBD1 might be the D (5 bases). The germline gives CDR1 MDHEN, CDR2 SYDVKM. V lost 7 bases, J lost 2 bases, and 9 bases lay in between. This CDR3 has 13 residues. CDR3 amino acids: CASKLGGNQPQHF. CDR3 nucleotide sequence: TGTGCCAGCAAGTTAGGGGGCAATCAGCCCCAGCATTTT. The variable domain in full, with the rest retrieved from reference TRBV28 and TRBJ1-5, is DVKVTQSSRYLVKRTGEKVFLECVQDMDHENMFWYRQDPGLGLRLIYFSYDVKMKEKGDIPEGYSVSREKKERFSLILESASTNQTSMYLCASKLGGNQPQHFGDGTRLSIL.

V gene TRBV18 combines with J gene TRBJ1-1; D is ambiguous. V was trimmed by 3 bases and J by 4 bases, leaving 9 bases between them. Germline V gives CDR1 KGHSH, CDR2 LQKENI. The CDR3 runs to 13 residues. The CDR3: CASSPASGTEAFF. DNA of the CDR3: TGTGCCAGCTCACCGGCAAGCGGCACTGAAGCTTTCTTT.

This clone was seen a single time. This rearrangement joins TRBV19 to TRBJ2-1, with no clear D. Trimming took off 1 base at V and 9 bases at J, with 7 bases between the two ends. The CDR3 loop spans 12 amino acids. Germline V gene lookup returns CDR1 LNHDA and CDR2 SQIVND (reference sequence). CDR3 protein: CASSIGGSEQFF. CDR3 nucleotide sequence: TGTGCCAGTAGTATAGGAGGTAGTGAGCAGTTCTTC.

The chain couples TRBV28 to TRBJ1-5, with D tentatively TRBD1 (6 bases). Trimming took 8 bases from V and 4 from J, leaving 12 bases between them. The CDR3 loop spans 13 amino acids. CDR1 and CDR2 (germline): MDHEN, SYDVKM. In nucleotides, the CDR3 is TGTGCCAGCCAAGACAGGATGAATCAGCCCCAGCATTTT. Its protein product is CASQDRMNQPQHF.

The chain carries TRBV9 and TRBJ2-3, with TRBD2 identical over 12 bases. V lost 3 bases to trimming and J lost 5 bases; unmatched junction nucleotides: 4. The CDR3 length is 15 residues. Germline CDR1 and CDR2: SGDLS and YYNGEE. CDR3 nucleotides: TGTGCCAGCAGCGCGGGGGGACTAGCGGGAGATACGCAGTATTTT. Residues: CASSAGGLAGDTQYF.

This chain joins TRBV2 and TRBJ1-3; TRBD1 agrees at 8 bases. There are 14 residues in the CDR3. CDR1 and CDR2 (germline): SNHLY, FYNNEI. The ends lost 8 bases at V and 4 bases at J; junction bases unmatched: 7. The CDR3 spells CASGGQASGNTIYF. The CDR3 DNA reads TGTGCCAGCGGGGGACAGGCTTCGGGAAACACCATATATTTT. The whole variable domain, filled in from reference TRBV2 and TRBJ1-3, reads EPEVTQTPSHQVTQMGQEVILRCVPISNHLYFYWYRQILGQKVEFLVSFYNNEISEKSEIFDDQFSVERPDGSNFTLKIRSTKLEDSAMYFCASGGQASGNTIYFGEGSWLTVV.

V gene TRBV4-2 combines with J gene TRBJ1-5; 7 bases agree with TRBD1. Germline V gene data show CDR1 as LGHNA and CDR2 as YNFKEQ. V shed 3 bases, J shed 0 bases, and the junction held 8 bases outside the gene matches. CDR3 length: 17 residues. CDR3 bases: TGTGCCAGCAGCCATAAATTTACAGGGGTTAGCAATCAGCCCCAGCATTTT. This codes for CASSHKFTGVSNQPQHF.

This clone was seen only a few times. The rearrangement uses TRBV2 and TRBJ1-1; tentative D call: TRBD1 (5 bases). Deletions cut 6 bases from V and 0 bases from J, with 11 bases between. The CDR3 covers 14 residues. Germline assignment: CDR1 SNHLY and CDR2 FYNNEI. The CDR3 DNA reads as TGTGCCAGCAGGGAACGGGGGGTGAACACTGAAGCTTTCTTT. Residues: CASRERGVNTEAFF.

V usage is TRBV7-3 and J usage is TRBJ2-1; 15 bases are shared with TRBD2. Germline CDR1 SGHTA, CDR2 FQGTGA. The ends lost 5 bases at V and 0 bases at J; junction bases unmatched: 14. CDR3 size: 21 residues. For the CDR3, the DNA is TGTGCCAGCAGCCCGAACCCGGGACTAGCGGGAGGTGCGAGCTCCTACAATGAGCAGTTCTTC. It is translated as CASSPNPGLAGGASSYNEQFF.

The chain uses TRBV19 and TRBJ2-1, with TRBD1 identical over 10 bases. The CDR3 runs to 15 residues. V was clipped by 7 bases and J by 3 bases; unmatched bases: 6. Germline values: CDR1 LNHDA, CDR2 SQIVND (reference sequence). For the CDR3, the DNA is TGTGCCAGTACCATGGGGACAGGGGTCTACAATGAGCAGTTCTTC. Translating gives CASTMGTGVYNEQFF.